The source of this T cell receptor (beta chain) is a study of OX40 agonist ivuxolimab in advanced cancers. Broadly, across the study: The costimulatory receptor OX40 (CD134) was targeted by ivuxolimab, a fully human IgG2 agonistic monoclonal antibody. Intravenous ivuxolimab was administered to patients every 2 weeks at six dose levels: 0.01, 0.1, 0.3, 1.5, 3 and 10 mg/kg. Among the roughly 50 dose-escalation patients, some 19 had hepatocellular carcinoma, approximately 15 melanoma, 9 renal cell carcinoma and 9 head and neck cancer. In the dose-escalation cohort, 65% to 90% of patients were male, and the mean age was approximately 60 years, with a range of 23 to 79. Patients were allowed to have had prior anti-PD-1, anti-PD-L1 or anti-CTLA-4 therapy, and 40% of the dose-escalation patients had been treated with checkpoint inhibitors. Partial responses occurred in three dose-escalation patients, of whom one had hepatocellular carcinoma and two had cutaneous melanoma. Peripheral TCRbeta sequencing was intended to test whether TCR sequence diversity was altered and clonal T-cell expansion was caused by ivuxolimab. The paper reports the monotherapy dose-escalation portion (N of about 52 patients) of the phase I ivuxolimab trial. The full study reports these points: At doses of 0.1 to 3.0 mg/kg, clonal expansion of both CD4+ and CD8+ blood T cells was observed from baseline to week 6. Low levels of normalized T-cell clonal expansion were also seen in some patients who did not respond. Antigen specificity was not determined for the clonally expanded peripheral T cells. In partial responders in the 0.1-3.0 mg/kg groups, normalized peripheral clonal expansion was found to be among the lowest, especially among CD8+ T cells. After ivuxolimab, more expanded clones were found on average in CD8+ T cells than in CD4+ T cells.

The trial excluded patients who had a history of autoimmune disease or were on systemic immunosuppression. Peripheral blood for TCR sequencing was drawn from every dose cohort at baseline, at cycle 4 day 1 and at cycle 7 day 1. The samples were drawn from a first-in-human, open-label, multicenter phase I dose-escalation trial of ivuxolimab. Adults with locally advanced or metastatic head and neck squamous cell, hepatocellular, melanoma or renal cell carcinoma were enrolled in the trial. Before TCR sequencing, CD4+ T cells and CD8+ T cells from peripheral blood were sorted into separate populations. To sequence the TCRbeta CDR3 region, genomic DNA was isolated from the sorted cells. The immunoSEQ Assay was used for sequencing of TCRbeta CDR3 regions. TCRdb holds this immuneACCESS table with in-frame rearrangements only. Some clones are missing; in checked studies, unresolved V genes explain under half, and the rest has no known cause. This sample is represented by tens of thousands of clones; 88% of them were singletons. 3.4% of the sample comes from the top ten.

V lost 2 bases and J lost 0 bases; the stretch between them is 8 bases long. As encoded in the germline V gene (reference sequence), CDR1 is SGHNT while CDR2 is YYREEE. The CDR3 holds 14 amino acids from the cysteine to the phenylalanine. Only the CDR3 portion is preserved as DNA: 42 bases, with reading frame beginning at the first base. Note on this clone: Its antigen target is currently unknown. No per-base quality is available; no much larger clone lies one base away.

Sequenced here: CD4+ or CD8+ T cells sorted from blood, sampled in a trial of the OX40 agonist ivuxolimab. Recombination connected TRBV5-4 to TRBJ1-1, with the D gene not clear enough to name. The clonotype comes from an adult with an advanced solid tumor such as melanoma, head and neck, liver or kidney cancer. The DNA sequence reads TGTGCCAGCAGCTTTCAAGCCTTGAACACTGAAGCTTTCTTT. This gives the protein CASSFQALNTEAFF.